A single sample gave rise to the 27 T cell receptor beta chains below, sequenced in a study of blood T cell repertoires in COVID-19. Sequencing used immunoSEQ multiplex PCR; TCRdb keeps in-frame clones, though not all of them. The sample contains approximately 100,000 clones, around nine tenths of which appear only once. Source material: peripheral blood. The receptors were sampled from a human donor with acute or convalescent COVID-19. The donor label of this sample is uncertain.

The chain recombines TRBV18 with TRBJ1-1; D is undetermined. The CDR3 spans 15 residues. Between the trimmed V and J ends, which lost 1 base and 1 base, there was a span of 10 bases. CDR1 KGHSH and CDR2 LQKENI come from the germline V gene. CDR3 sequence: CASSPRRATNTEAFF. The CDR3 DNA follows: TGTGCCAGCTCACCACGGAGGGCGACGAACACTGAAGCTTTCTTT.

In this sample, this clone turned up a few times. The gene calls are TRBV5-1 and TRBJ1-4; 7 positions agree with TRBD1. The V segment lost 3 bases and the J segment 6 bases; nucleotides outside the gene matches: 8. Per the germline V gene, CDR1 is SGHRS and CDR2 is YFSETQ. The CDR3 totals 15 residues. Here the CDR3 reads CASSSGDSLDEKLFF. The CDR3 region has the DNA TGCGCCAGCAGCTCGGGGGACAGTCTCGATGAAAAACTGTTTTTT.

The rearrangement joins TRBV5-4 to TRBJ2-3; TRBD2 agrees at 10 bases. Germline CDR1 reads SGHNT; CDR2 reads YYREEE (reference sequence). The trim removed 4 bases at V and 5 bases at J, leaving 4 bases unmatched. This CDR3 contains 14 residues. The CDR3 sequence: CASSQRLAGDTQYF. The CDR3 DNA reads as TGTGCCAGCAGCCAACGACTAGCGGGAGATACGCAGTATTTT.

The sample holds one count of this clone. This chain links TRBV19 with TRBJ2-7, with D possibly matching TRBD1 (6 bases). CDR1 and CDR2 (germline): LNHDA, SQIVND (reference sequence). CDR3 length equals 15 residues. The V end was cut by 5 bases, the J end by 0 bases, with 14 bases between. The CDR3 DNA sequence: TGTGCCAGTAGTCCCACAACAGGGAACTCCTACGAGCAGTACTTC. Translated, it gives CASSPTTGNSYEQYF.

The gene calls are TRBV28 and TRBJ2-5; maybe TRBD1 (6 bases). Germline CDR1 reads MDHEN; CDR2 reads SYDVKM. V lost 5 bases, J lost 2 bases, and 9 bases lay in between. This CDR3 region has 13 residues. The CDR3 loop is CASSNGQQETQYF. CDR3 nucleotide sequence: TGTGCCAGCAGTAATGGACAGCAAGAGACCCAGTACTTC. Full variable domain (remainder filled in from reference TRBV28 and TRBJ2-5): DVKVTQSSRYLVKRTGEKVFLECVQDMDHENMFWYRQDPGLGLRLIYFSYDVKMKEKGDIPEGYSVSREKKERFSLILESASTNQTSMYLCASSNGQQETQYFGPGTRLLVL.

The chain uses TRBV19 and TRBJ1-3; a possible D gene is TRBD1 (6 bases). The V gene lost 9 bases and the J gene lost 0 bases, with 12 bases spanning the gap. Germline CDR1 is LNHDA and CDR2 is SQIVND (reference sequence). The CDR3 is 14 residues long. CDR3 sequence (DNA): TGTGCCAGCCGTACAGGGCACTCTGGAAACACCATATATTTT. Its protein is CASRTGHSGNTIYF.

The chain combines TRBV7-2 with TRBJ1-1; D perhaps matches TRBD1 (5 bases). The V end lost 4 bases, the J end lost 4 bases, and 10 bases lay between the germline ends. This CDR3 is built from 13 residues. CDR1 and CDR2 (germline): SGHTA, FQGNSA. The CDR3 region has the DNA TGTGCCAGCAGCTGGGGGGTGGGCACTGAAGCTTTCTTT. Translated, it gives CASSWGVGTEAFF.

The chain combines TRBV19 with TRBJ1-5; possibly TRBD1 for D (6 bases). The CDR3 totals 15 residues. In germline, CDR1 is LNHDA, CDR2 SQIVND (reference sequence). V gave up 5 bases and J gave up 2 bases, with 13 bases separating them. CDR3 loop: CASSYREGGNQPQHF. The CDR3 nucleotides are TGTGCCAGTAGTTACAGGGAAGGTGGCAATCAGCCCCAGCATTTT.

This chain connects TRBV18 to TRBJ1-2; 7 nucleotides line up with TRBD1. Germline V gene sequence: CDR1 KGHSH, CDR2 LQKENI. V lost 2 bases, J lost 1 base, and 7 bases stayed unmatched. This CDR3 is built from 16 residues. The CDR3 region has the DNA TGTGCCAGCTCACCAACGGACAGGAGAAATAACTATGGCTACACCTTC. This encodes CASSPTDRRNNYGYTF.

The chain joins TRBV6-5 to TRBJ1-5, with 11 bases lining up with TRBD1. V shed 9 bases and J 5 bases; nucleotides not matched to a gene: 9. The CDR3 contains 15 residues. Germline CDR1 reads MNHEY; CDR2 reads SVGAGI. This CDR3 is CARGQGAHPHQPQHF. As DNA, the CDR3 is TGTGCCAGAGGACAGGGGGCACATCCCCATCAGCCCCAGCATTTT.

V is TRBV30 and J is TRBJ1-3; 8 positions agree with TRBD1. Germline loops: CDR1 GTSNPN, CDR2 SVGIG (reference sequence). The length of the CDR3 is 14 residues. J was trimmed by 3 bases and V by 7 bases; bases with no gene match: 8. Here the CDR3 reads CASFTGGVGNTIYF. The CDR3 nucleotides are TGTGCCTCGTTTACAGGGGGAGTTGGAAACACCATATATTTT.

The chain has TRBV9 and TRBJ2-7; D possibly corresponds to TRBD1 (6 bases). Germline assignment: CDR1 SGDLS and CDR2 YYNGEE. Deletions cut 3 bases from V and 3 bases from J, with 13 bases between. The CDR3 runs 14 residues. The CDR3: CASSASGQYYEQYF. The CDR3 coding sequence is TGTGCCAGCAGCGCCAGCGGACAGTACTACGAGCAGTACTTC.

This clone was counted once. The genes are TRBV5-5 and TRBJ1-6; 7 bases agree with TRBD1. CDR3 length: 15 amino acids. Germline V gene sequence: CDR1 SGHKS, CDR2 YYEKEE (reference sequence). The trim removed 4 bases at V and 13 bases at J, leaving 14 bases unmatched. In DNA form, the CDR3 reads TGTGCCAGCAGCCCGGCCGGGACAGACGTCTTCCCCCTCCACTTT. Encoded protein: CASSPAGTDVFPLHF.

This clone was detected only once. The chain joins TRBV5-1 to TRBJ2-7; 7 bases match TRBD1. Looked up from germline, CDR1 is SGHRS and CDR2 is YFSETQ. V shed 4 bases and J 2 bases; nucleotides not matched to a gene: 12. This CDR3 is built from 16 residues. The CDR3 loop is CASSPDPTGQAYEQYF. The CDR3 nucleotides are TGCGCCAGCAGCCCCGATCCGACAGGACAGGCCTACGAGCAGTACTTC.

The J gene is TRBJ2-7, the V gene TRBV18; 8 bases are a match to TRBD1. The length of the CDR3 is 15 residues. With V trimmed by 2 bases and J by 4 bases, 7 bases remained unmatched. CDR1 KGHSH and CDR2 LQKENI come from the germline V gene. In DNA form, the CDR3 reads TGTGCCAGCTCACCAGTGACAGGGGTGGGGTACGAGCAGTACTTC. It is translated as CASSPVTGVGYEQYF.

The genes are TRBV5-5 and TRBJ1-6; D remains unclear. The V end was cut by 1 base, the J end by 7 bases, with 21 bases between. CDR1 SGHKS and CDR2 YYEKEE come from the germline V gene (reference sequence). This CDR3 contains 18 residues. This chain's CDR3 is CASSLSLPLPTGNSPLHF. CDR3 sequence (DNA): TGTGCCAGCAGCTTGAGTCTTCCGCTCCCGACGGGAAATTCACCCCTCCACTTT. Full variable domain (outside the CDR3, taken from reference TRBV5-5 and TRBJ1-6): DAGVTQSPTHLIKTRGQQVTLRCSPISGHKSVSWYQQVLGQGPQFIFQYYEKEERGRGNFPDRFSARQFPNYSSELNVNALLLGDSALYLCASSLSLPLPTGNSPLHFGNGTRLTVT.

This sequence joins TRBV7-9 and TRBJ2-5; TRBD2 agrees at 7 bases. The CDR3 spans 14 residues. Germline V gene sequence: CDR1 SEHNR, CDR2 FQNEAQ (reference sequence). Unmatched junction bases numbered 5, after V lost 5 bases and J lost 2 bases. The CDR3 DNA is TGTGCCAGCAGCCCCGGGACTACACAAGAGACCCAGTACTTC. This translates into CASSPGTTQETQYF.

The chain is built from TRBV28 and TRBJ2-5; 12 bases agree with TRBD1. The germline V gene has CDR1 MDHEN and CDR2 SYDVKM. The CDR3 spans 15 residues. J was trimmed by 5 bases and V by 3 bases; bases with no gene match: 4. CDR3 nucleotides: TGTGCCAGCAGTTTGGGCGGGACAGGGGGCGAGACCCAGTACTTC. Translating it yields CASSLGGTGGETQYF.

The gene calls are TRBV20-1 and TRBJ2-5; D unresolved. V lost 3 bases, J lost 5 bases, and 7 bases lay in between. Germline CDR1 reads DFQATT; CDR2 reads SNEGSKA (reference sequence). CDR3 length: 11 amino acids. This chain's CDR3 is CSASLGETQYF. CDR3 sequence (DNA): TGCAGTGCTAGTCTCGGGGAGACCCAGTACTTC.

The chain uses TRBV20-1 and TRBJ2-6; maybe TRBD1 (5 bases). V gave up 3 bases and J gave up 0 bases, with 9 bases separating them. The germline V gene encodes CDR1 DFQATT and CDR2 SNEGSKA (reference sequence). This CDR3 contains 15 residues. The CDR3 is CSASQGSSGANVLTF. For the CDR3, the DNA is TGCAGTGCTAGTCAGGGATCCTCTGGGGCCAACGTCCTGACTTTC.

The table lists this clone with a few counts. The chain has TRBV28 and TRBJ1-2, with D tentatively TRBD1 (6 bases). The V gene lost 7 bases and the J gene lost 3 bases, with 18 bases spanning the gap. Germline V gene sequence: CDR1 MDHEN, CDR2 SYDVKM. The CDR3 length is 15 residues. The CDR3 spells CASTTGGGPDYGYTF. As DNA, the CDR3 is TGTGCCAGCACTACGGGGGGGGGCCCGGACTATGGCTACACCTTC.

This chain connects TRBV7-8 to TRBJ1-5, with TRBD1 matching over 9 bases. V trimming: 5 bases; J trimming: 1 base; junction bases outside the gene matches: 6. Germline lookup yields CDR1 SGHVS and CDR2 FQNEAQ. The CDR3 is 16 residues long. The CDR3 DNA reads as TGTGCCAGCAGCCCTACGGGACAGGGAAGCAATCAGCCCCAGCATTTT. Translation gives CASSPTGQGSNQPQHF.

The chain employs TRBV11-2 and TRBJ2-1, with a possible D match to TRBD2 (5 bases). Germline V gene lookup returns CDR1 SGHAT and CDR2 FQNNGV. This CDR3 contains 12 residues. V lost 1 base and J 10 bases, leaving 8 bases between the germline ends. CDR3 residues: CASSLVGGEQFF. CDR3 nucleotide sequence: TGTGCCAGCAGCTTAGTGGGCGGGGAGCAGTTCTTC.

The chain joins TRBV6-6 to TRBJ1-5, with 7 bases aligning to TRBD1. Trimming removed 5 bases from V and 4 bases from J; junction bases left unmatched: 2. Germline loops: CDR1 MNHNY, CDR2 SVGAGI (reference sequence). This CDR3 spans 13 amino acids. DNA for the CDR3: TGTGCCAGCAGTCCAGGGGGGAATCAGCCCCAGCATTTT. It is translated as CASSPGGNQPQHF.

V gene TRBV6-2 or TRBV6-3 combines with J gene TRBJ1-5; TRBD1 agrees at 9 bases. V gave up 6 bases and J gave up 0 bases; unmatched junction bases: 15. Germline V gene lookup returns CDR1 MNHEY and CDR2 SVGEGT. This CDR3 region has 19 residues. The CDR3 nucleotides read TGTGCCAGCAGCTCAGGGACAGGGCGTAGGTCTTATAGCAATCAGCCCCAGCATTTT. Translating it yields CASSSGTGRRSYSNQPQHF.

The CDR3 coding sequence is TGTGCCACCAGACAGGGGTCGAACACCGGGGAGCTGTTTTTT. It specifies CATRQGSNTGELFF. The J gene is TRBJ2-2, the V gene TRBV10-3, with 8 bases matching TRBD1. After removal of 10 bases from V and 0 bases from J, the junction contained 4 bases not matched to a gene. The germline V gene has CDR1 ENHRY and CDR2 SYGVKD. This CDR3 has 14 residues.

The V and J genes are TRBV28 and TRBJ1-5; unclear D gene. Germline values: CDR1 MDHEN, CDR2 SYDVKM. This CDR3 has 14 amino acids. Trimming took off 8 bases at V and 6 bases at J, with 17 bases between the two ends. This CDR3 is CASHLHSSGQPQHF. The CDR3, as DNA: TGTGCCAGCCACCTACACAGCAGCGGTCAGCCCCAGCATTTT.